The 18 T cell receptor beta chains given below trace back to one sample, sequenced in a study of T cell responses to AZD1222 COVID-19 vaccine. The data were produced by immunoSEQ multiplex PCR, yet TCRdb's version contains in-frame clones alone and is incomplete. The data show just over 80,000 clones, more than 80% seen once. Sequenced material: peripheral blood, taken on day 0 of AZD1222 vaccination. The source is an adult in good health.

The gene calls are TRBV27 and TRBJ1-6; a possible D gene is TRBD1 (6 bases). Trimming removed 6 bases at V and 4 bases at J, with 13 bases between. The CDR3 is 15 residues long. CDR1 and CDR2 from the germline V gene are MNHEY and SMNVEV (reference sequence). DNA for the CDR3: TGTGCCAGCAGAATACAGGGTTCATATAATTCACCCCTCCACTTT. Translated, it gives CASRIQGSYNSPLHF.

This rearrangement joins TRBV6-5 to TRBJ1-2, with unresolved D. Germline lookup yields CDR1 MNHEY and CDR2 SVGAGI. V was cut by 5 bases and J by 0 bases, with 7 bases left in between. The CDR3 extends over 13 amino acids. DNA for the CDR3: TGTGCCAGCAGTCGGCAAGCTAACTATGGCTACACCTTC. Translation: CASSRQANYGYTF.

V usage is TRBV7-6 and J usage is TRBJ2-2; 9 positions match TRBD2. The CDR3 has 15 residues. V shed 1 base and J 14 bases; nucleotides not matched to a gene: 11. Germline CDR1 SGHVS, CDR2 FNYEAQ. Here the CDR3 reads CASSLGGAGGEPLFF. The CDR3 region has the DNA TGTGCCAGCAGCTTAGGGGGAGCGGGGGGTGAACCCCTGTTTTTT.

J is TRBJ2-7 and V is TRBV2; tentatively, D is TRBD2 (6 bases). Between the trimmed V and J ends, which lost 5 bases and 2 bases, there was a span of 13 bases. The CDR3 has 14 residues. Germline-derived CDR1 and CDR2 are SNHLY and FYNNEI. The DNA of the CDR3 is TGTGCCAGCAGTACCCCCCGGGGGACCTACGAGCAGTACTTC. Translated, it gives CASSTPRGTYEQYF.

CDR3 region: CASSRGMNTEAFF. The DNA for the CDR3 is TGCGCCAGCAGCCGGGGGATGAACACTGAAGCTTTCTTT. The chain employs TRBV4-1 and TRBJ1-1, with TRBD1 as a possible D gene (5 bases). The CDR3 runs 13 residues. The germline V gene has CDR1 MGHRA and CDR2 YSYEKL. V was trimmed by 4 bases and J by 0 bases, leaving 6 bases between them.

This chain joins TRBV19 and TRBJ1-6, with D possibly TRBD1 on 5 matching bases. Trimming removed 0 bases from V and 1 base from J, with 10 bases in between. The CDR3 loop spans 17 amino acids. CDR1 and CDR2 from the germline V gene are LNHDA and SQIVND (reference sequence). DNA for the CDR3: TGTGCCAGTAGTATAGAGGTGAGGGGATCCTATAATTCACCCCTCCACTTT. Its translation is CASSIEVRGSYNSPLHF.

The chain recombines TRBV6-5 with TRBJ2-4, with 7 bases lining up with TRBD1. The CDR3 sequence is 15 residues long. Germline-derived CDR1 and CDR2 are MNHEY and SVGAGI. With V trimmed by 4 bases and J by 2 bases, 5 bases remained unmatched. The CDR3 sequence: CASSLEGGSKNIQYF. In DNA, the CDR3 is TGTGCCAGCAGTTTGGAAGGGGGCTCCAAAAACATTCAGTACTTC.

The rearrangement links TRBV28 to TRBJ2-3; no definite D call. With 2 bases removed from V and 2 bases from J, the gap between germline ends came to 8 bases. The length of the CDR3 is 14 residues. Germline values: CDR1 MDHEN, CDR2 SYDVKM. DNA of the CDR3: TGTGCCAGCAGTTTAGCGGATTACACAGATACGCAGTATTTT. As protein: CASSLADYTDTQYF.

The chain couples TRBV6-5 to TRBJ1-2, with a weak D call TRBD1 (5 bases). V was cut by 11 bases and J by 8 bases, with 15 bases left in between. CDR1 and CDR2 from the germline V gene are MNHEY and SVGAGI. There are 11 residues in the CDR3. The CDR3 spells CASSPGDGYTF. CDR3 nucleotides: TGTGCCTCCTCCCCGGGGGACGGCTACACCTTC.

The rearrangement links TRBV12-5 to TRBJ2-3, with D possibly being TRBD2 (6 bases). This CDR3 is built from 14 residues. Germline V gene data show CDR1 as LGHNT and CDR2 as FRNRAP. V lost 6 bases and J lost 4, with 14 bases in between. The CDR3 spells CASGRPTSPDTQYF. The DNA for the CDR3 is TGTGCTAGTGGACGTCCGACTAGTCCAGATACGCAGTATTTT.

The CDR3 protein is CASSWGLYNEQFF. CDR3 DNA: TGTGCCAGCAGTTGGGGACTTTACAATGAGCAGTTCTTC. The chain uses TRBV6-5 and TRBJ2-1; a possible D gene is TRBD2 (6 bases). CDR1 is MNHEY, CDR2 SVGAGI, per germline. CDR3 size: 13 residues. Trimming cost V 4 bases and J 4 bases, with 8 bases left between them.

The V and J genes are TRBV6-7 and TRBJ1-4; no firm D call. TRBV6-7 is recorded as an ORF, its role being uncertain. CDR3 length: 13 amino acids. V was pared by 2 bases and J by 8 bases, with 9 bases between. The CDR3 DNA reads TGTGCCAGCAGTTACCCCCGCGACGAAAAACTGTTTTTT. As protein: CASSYPRDEKLFF.

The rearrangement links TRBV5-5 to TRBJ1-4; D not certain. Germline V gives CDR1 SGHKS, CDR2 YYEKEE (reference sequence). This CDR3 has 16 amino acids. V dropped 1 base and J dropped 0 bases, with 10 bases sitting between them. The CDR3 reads CASSLTQAATNEKLFF. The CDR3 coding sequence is TGTGCCAGCAGCTTGACTCAAGCTGCAACTAATGAAAAACTGTTTTTT.

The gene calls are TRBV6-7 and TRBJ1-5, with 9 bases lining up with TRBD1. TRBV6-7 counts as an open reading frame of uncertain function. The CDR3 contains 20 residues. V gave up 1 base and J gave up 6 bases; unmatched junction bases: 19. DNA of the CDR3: TGTGCCAGCAGTTACTTAATTAACCTCTCGGGACAGGGTAACGCTCAGCCCCAGCATTTT. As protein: CASSYLINLSGQGNAQPQHF.

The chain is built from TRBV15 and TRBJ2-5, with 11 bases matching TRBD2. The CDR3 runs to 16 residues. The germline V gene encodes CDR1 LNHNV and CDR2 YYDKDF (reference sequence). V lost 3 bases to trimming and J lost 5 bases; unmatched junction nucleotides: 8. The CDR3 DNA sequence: TGTGCCACCAGCAGGGACTTACTAGCGGGGGAGGAGACCCAGTACTTC. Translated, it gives CATSRDLLAGEETQYF.

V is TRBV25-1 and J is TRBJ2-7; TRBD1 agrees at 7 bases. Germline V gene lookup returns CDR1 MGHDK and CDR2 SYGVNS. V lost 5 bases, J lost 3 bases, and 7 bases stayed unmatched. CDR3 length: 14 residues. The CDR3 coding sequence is TGTGCCAGCAGTCTGACAGGGTCCCTCTACGAGCAGTACTTC. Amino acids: CASSLTGSLYEQYF.

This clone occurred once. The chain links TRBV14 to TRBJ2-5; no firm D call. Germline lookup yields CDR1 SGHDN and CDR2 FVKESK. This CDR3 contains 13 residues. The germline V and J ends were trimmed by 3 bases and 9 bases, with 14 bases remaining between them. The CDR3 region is CASSQGMIEAQYF. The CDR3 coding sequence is TGTGCCAGCAGCCAGGGAATGATCGAGGCCCAGTACTTC.

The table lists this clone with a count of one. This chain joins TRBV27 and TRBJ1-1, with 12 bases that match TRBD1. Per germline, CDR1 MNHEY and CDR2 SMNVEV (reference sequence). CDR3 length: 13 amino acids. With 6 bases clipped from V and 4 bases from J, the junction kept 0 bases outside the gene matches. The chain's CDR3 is CASRGQGATEAFF. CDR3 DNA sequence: TGTGCCAGCAGGGGACAGGGGGCCACTGAAGCTTTCTTT.